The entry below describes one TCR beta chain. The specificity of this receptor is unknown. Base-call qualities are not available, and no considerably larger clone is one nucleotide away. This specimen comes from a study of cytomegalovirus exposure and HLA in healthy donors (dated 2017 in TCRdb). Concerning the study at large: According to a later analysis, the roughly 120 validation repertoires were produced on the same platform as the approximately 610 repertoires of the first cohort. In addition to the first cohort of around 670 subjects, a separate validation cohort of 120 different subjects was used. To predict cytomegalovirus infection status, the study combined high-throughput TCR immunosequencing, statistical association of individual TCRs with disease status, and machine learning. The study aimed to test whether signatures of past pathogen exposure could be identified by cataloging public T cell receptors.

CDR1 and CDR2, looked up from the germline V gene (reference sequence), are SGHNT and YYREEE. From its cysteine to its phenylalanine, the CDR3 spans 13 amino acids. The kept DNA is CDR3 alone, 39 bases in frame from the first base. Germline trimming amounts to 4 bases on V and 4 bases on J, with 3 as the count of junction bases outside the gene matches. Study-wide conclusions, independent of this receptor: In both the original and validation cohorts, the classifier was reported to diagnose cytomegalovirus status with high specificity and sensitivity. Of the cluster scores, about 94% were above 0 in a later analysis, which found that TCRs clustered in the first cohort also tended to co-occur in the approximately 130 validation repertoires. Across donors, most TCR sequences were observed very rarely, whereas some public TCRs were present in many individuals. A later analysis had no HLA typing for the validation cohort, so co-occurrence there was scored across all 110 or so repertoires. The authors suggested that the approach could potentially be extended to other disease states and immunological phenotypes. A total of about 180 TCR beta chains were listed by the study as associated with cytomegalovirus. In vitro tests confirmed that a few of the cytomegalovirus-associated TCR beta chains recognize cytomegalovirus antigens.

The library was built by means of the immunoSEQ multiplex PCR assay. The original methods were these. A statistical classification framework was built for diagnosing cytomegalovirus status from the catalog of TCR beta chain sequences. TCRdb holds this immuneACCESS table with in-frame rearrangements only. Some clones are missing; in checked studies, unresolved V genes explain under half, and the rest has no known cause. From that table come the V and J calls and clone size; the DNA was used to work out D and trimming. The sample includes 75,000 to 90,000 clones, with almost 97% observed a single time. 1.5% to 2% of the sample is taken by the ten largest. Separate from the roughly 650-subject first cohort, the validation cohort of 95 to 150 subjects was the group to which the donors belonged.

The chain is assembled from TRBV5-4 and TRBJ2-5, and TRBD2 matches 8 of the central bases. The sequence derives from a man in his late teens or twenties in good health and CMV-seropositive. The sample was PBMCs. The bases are TGTGCCAGCAGCCGGCTAGCGGGAGAGACCCAGTACTTC. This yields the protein CASSRLAGETQYF.